This T cell receptor (beta chain) was observed in a study of T-cell reconstitution after alpha-beta-depleted transplantation in children. General study points: T-cell counts and diversity were attributed mostly to newly produced T cells one year after transplant.

TCRbeta library construction was performed incorporating unique molecular identifiers. MiXCR, applied by TCRdb to the PCR reads, yields one record per CDR3 protein. The data show about a million distinct CDR3 sequences, 25% to 35% seen once. The CDR3 consists of 13 residues. V lost 5 bases, J lost 5 bases, and 4 bases stayed unmatched. Germline CDR1 is SQVTM and CDR2 is ANQGSEA. With respect to this clonotype: Its antigen is unidentified.

The specimen was PBMCs, mostly from graft donor cells, collected 360 days after TCRalphabeta/CD19-depleted stem cell transplant. The chain couples TRBV29-1 to TRBJ2-7, with 12 bases identical to TRBD1. The receptor was isolated from a boy in the first two years of life who had a stem cell transplant for SCID, so the T cells may come from the graft donor. CDR3 nucleotides: TGCAGCGTTTCCCGGGACAGGGGGCACGAGCAGTACTTC. Its protein product is CSVSRDRGHEQYF.